This T cell receptor (beta chain) was found in a study of blood T cell repertoires in COVID-19. Study at large: COVID-19 samples, acute and convalescent, were from the United States, Italy and Spain.

This CDR3 contains 14 residues. Germline CDR1 reads GTSNPN; CDR2 reads SVGIG (reference sequence). The germline V and J ends were trimmed by 0 bases and 8 bases, with 15 bases remaining between them. This clone turned up a few times. Under the authors' procedure: Reference gene primer amplification gave estimated nucleated cell counts. Sequenced by immunoSEQ multiplex PCR; TCRdb stores in-frame clones only, minus some. The DNA gave D and trimming, while V, J and clone size come from that table. The data show 250,000 to 350,000 clones, with 80% to 90% seen just once and around 0.84% held by the top ten.

Sequenced input: peripheral blood. This TCR was recovered from a man younger than 40 with acute or convalescent COVID-19. The chain is built from TRBV30 and TRBJ2-3; tentatively, D is TRBD1 (5 bases). CDR3 DNA sequence: TGTGCCTGGAGTGTACCCACCGACAGAGGTACGCAGTATTTT. Residues: CAWSVPTDRGTQYF.